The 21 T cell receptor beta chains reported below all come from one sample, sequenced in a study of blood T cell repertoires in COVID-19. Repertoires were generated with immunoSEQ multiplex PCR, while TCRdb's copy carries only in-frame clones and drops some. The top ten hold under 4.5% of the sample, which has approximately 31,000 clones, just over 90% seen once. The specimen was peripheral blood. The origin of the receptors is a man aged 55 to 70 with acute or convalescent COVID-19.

The CDR3 nucleotides are TGTGCCAGTAGTATAAGAGCCTTCTCTGGGGCCAACGTCCTGACTTTC. Translated, it gives CASSIRAFSGANVLTF. The chain uses TRBV19 and TRBJ2-6; D not resolved. This CDR3 comprises 16 residues. Trimming stripped 2 bases from V and 0 bases from J, with 8 bases between. Germline CDR1 and CDR2: LNHDA and SQIVND (reference sequence).

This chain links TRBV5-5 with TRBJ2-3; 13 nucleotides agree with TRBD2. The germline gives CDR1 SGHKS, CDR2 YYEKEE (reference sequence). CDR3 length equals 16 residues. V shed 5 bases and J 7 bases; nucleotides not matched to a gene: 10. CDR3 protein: CASSRPGLAGHYTQYF. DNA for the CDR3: TGTGCCAGCAGTCGTCCGGGACTAGCGGGGCATTATACGCAGTATTTT.

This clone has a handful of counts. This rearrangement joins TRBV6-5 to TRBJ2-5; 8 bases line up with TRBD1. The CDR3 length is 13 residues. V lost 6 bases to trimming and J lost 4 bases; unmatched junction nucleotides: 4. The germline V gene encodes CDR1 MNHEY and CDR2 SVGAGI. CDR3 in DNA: TGTGCCAGCAGGTGGACAGGGAGAGAGACCCAGTACTTC. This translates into CASRWTGRETQYF.

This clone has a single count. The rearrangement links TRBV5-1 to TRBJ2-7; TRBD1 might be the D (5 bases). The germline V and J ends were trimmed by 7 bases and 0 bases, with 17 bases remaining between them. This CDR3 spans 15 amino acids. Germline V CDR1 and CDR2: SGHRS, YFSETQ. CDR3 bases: TGCGCCAGCGCAAGGGGATCACAAGACTCCTACGAGCAGTACGTC. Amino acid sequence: CASARGSQDSYEQYV.

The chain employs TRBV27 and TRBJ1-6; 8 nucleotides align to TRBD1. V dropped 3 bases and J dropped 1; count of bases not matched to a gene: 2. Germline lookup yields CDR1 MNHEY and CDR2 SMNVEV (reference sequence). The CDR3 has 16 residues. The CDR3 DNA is TGTGCCAGCAGTTTCAGGGGGCGGTCCTATAATTCACCCCTCCACTTT. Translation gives CASSFRGRSYNSPLHF.

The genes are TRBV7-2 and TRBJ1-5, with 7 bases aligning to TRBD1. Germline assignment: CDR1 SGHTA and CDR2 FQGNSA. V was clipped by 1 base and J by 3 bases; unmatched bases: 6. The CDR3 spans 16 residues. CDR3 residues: CASSLDGTANNQPQHF. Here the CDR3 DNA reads TGTGCCAGCAGCTTAGATGGGACAGCTAACAATCAGCCCCAGCATTTT.

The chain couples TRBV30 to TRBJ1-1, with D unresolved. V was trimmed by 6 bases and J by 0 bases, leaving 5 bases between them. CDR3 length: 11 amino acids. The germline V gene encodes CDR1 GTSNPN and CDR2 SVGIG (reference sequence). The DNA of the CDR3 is TGTGCCTGCCACTTGAACACTGAAGCTTTCTTT. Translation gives CACHLNTEAFF.

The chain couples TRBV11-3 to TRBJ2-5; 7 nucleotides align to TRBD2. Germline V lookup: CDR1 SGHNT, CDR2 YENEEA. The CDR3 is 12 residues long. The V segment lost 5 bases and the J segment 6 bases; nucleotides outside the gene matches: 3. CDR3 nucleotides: TGTGCCAGCAGCCGGGGGGTCCAGACCCAGTACTTC. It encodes CASSRGVQTQYF.

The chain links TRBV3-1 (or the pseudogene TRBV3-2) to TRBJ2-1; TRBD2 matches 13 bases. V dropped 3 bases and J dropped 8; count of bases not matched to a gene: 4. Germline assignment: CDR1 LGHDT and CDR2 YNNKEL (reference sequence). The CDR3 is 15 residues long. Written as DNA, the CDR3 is TGTGCCAGCAGCCAGCCGGGACTAGCGGGACATGAGCAGTTCTTC. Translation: CASSQPGLAGHEQFF.

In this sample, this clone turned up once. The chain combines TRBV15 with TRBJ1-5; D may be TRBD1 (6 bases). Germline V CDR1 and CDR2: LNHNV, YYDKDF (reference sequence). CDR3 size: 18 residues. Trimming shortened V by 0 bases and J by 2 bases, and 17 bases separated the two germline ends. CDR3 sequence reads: CATSREKHRVVGNQPQHF. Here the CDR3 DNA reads TGTGCCACCAGCAGAGAAAAGCACAGGGTGGTGGGCAATCAGCCCCAGCATTTT.

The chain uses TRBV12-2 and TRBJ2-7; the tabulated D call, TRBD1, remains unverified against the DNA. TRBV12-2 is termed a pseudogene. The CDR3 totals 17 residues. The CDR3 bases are TGTGCAAGTCGCTTAGTTGCCGGGACAGGCAAACCCTACGAGCAGTACTTC. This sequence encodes CASRLVAGTGKPYEQYF.

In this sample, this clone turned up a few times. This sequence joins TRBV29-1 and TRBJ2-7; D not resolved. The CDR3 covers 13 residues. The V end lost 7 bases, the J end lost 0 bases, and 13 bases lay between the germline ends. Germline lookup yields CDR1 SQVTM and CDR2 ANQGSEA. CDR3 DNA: TGCAGCGCCTCCGGAGTTGGCTCCTACGAGCAGTACTTC. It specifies CSASGVGSYEQYF.

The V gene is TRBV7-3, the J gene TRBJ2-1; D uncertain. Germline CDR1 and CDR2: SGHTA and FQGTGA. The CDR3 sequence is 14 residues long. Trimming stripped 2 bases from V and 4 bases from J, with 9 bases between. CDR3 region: CASSLSGGYNEQFF. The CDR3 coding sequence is TGTGCCAGCAGCTTATCCGGCGGATACAATGAGCAGTTCTTC.

The CDR3 nucleotides are TGCGCCAGCAGTCAATCCCCATCGAACACTGAAGCTTTCTTT. This sequence encodes CASSQSPSNTEAFF. The chain uses TRBV5-1 and TRBJ1-1, with D unclear. This CDR3 is 14 amino acids long. Germline lookup yields CDR1 SGHRS and CDR2 YFSETQ. V was cut by 5 bases and J by 1 base, with 12 bases left in between.

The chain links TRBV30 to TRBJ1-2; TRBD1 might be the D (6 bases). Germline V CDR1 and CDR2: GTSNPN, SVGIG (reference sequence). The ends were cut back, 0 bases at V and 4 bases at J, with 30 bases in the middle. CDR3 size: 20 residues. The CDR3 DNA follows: TGTGCCTGGAGTGTGGGGGATGGGTTTGCTGGGAGACAGGCGCTCTATGGCTACACCTTC. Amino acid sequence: CAWSVGDGFAGRQALYGYTF.

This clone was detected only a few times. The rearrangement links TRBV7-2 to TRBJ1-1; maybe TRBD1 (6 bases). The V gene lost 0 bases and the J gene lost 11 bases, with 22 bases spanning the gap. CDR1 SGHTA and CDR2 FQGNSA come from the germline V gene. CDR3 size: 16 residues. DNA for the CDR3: TGTGCCAGCAGCTTAGCGGGATTGTACGGGGCAGGGGATGCTTTCTTT. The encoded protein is CASSLAGLYGAGDAFF.

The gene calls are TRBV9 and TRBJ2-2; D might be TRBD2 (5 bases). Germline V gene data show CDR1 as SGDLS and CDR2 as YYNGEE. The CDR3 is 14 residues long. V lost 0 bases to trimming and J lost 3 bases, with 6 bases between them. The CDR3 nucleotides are TGTGCCAGCAGCGTAGGACTACACACCGGGGAGCTGTTTTTT. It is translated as CASSVGLHTGELFF.

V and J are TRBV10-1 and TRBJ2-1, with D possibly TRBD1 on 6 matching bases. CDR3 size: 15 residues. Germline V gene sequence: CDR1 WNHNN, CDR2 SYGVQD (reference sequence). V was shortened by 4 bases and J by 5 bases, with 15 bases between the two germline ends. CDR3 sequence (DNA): TGCGCCAGCAGTGGGGGGCCCTCGGGGAACAATGAGCAGTTCTTC. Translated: CASSGGPSGNNEQFF.

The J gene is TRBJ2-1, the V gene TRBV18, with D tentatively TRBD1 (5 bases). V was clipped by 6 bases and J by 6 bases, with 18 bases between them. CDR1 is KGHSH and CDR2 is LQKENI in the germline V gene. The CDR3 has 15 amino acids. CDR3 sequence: CASSQGPGAGNEQFF. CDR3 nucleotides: TGTGCCAGCTCCCAGGGTCCAGGCGCTGGCAATGAGCAGTTCTTC.

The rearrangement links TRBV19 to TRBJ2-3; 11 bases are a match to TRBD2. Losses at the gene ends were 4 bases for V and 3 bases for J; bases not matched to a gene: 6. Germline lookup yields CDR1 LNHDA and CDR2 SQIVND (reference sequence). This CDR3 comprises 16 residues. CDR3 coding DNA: TGTGCCAGTAGTAAACGCCTAGCGGGAGGTACAGATACGCAGTATTTT. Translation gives CASSKRLAGGTDTQYF.

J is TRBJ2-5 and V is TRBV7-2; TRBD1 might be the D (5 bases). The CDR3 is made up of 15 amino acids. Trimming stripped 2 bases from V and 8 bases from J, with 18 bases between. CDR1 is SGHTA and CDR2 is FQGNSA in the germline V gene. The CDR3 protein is CASSLSGSTPKTQYF. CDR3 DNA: TGTGCCAGCAGCTTATCAGGGTCTACCCCCAAAACCCAGTACTTC.